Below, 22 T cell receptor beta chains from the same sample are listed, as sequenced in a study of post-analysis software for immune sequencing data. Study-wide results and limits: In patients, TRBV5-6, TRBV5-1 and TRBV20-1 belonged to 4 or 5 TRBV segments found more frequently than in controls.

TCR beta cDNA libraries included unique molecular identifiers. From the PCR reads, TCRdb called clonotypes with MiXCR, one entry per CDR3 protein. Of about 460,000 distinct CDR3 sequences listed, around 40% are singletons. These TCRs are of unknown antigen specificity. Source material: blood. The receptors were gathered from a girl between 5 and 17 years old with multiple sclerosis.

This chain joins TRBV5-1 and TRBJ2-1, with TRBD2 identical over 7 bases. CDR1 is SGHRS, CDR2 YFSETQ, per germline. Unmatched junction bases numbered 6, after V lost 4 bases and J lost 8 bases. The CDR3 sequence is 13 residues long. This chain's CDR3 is CASSRGGDDEQFF. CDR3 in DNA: TGCGCCAGCAGCAGGGGAGGGGACGATGAGCAGTTCTTC.

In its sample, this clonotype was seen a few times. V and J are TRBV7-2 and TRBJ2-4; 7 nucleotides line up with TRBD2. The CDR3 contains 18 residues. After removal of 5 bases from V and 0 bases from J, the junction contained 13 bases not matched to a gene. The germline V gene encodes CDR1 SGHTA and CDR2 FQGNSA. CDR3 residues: CASSPRIMSGIAKNIQYF. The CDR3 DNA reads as TGTGCCAGCAGCCCACGGATTATGAGCGGGATAGCCAAAAACATTCAGTACTTC. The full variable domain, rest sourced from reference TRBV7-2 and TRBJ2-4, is GAGVSQSPSNKVTEKGKDVELRCDPISGHTALYWYRQSLGQGLEFLIYFQGNSAPDKSGLPSDRFSAERTGGSVSTLTIQRTQQEDSAVYLCASSPRIMSGIAKNIQYFGAGTRLSVL.

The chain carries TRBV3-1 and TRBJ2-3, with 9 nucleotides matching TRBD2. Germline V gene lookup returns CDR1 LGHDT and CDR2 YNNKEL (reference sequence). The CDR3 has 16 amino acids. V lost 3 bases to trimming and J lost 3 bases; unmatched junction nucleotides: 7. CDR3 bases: TGTGCCAGCAGCCACATAGCGGGAGCGCGGACAGATACGCAGTATTTT. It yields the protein CASSHIAGARTDTQYF.

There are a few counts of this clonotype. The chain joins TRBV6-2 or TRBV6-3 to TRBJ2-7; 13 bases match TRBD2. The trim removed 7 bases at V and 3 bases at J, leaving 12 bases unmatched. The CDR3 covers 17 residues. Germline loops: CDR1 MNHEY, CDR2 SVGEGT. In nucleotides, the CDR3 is TGTGCCAGCACCCAAAGGGGCGGACTAGCGGGAGTCTACGAGCAGTACTTC. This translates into CASTQRGGLAGVYEQYF.

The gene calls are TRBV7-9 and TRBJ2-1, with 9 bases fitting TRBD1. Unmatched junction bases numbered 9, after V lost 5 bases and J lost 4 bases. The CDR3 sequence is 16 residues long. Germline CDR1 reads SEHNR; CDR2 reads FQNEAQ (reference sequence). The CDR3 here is CASSRGGQGPYNEQFF. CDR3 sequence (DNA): TGTGCCAGCAGCCGAGGGGGACAGGGCCCTTACAATGAGCAGTTCTTC.

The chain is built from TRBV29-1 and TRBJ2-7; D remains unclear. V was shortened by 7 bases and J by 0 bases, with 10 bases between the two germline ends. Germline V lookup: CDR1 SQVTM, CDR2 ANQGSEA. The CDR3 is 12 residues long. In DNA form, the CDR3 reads TGCAGCGGTGAGGCGAGCTCCTACGAGCAGTACTTC. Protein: CSGEASSYEQYF.

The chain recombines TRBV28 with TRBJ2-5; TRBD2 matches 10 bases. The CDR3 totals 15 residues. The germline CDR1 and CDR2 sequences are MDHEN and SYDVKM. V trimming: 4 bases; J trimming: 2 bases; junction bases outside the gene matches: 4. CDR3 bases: TGTGCCAGCAGTTCCTGGACTAGCGGTCAAGAGACCCAGTACTTC. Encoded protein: CASSSWTSGQETQYF.

DNA for the CDR3: TGTGCCAGCAGTTTGGGGGGGCCGACTCGGGGTCAGCCCCAGCATTTT. This encodes CASSLGGPTRGQPQHF. This chain links TRBV12-3 or TRBV12-4 with TRBJ1-5; D possibly corresponds to TRBD1 (6 bases). The length of the CDR3 is 16 residues. Trimming pared 3 bases from V and 6 bases from J, leaving 18 bases between.

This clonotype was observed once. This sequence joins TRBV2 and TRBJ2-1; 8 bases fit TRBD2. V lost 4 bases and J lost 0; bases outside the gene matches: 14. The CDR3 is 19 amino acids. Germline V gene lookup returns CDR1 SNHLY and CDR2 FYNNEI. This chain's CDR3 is CASSAGGLVEMPSYNEQFF. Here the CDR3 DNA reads TGTGCCAGCAGTGCGGGGGGACTAGTCGAGATGCCCTCCTACAATGAGCAGTTCTTC.

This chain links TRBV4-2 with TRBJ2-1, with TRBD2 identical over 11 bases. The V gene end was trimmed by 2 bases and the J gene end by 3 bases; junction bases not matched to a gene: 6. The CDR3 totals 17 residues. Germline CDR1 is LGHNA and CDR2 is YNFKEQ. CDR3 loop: CASSQPPLAGDYNEQFF. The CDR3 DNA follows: TGTGCCAGCAGCCAACCACCACTAGCGGGAGACTACAATGAGCAGTTCTTC.

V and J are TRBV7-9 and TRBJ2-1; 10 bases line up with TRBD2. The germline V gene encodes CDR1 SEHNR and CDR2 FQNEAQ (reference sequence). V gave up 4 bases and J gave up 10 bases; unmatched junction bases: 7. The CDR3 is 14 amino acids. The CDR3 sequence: CASSSSGRSGEQFF. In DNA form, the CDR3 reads TGTGCCAGCAGCTCTAGCGGGAGAAGTGGAGAGCAGTTCTTC.

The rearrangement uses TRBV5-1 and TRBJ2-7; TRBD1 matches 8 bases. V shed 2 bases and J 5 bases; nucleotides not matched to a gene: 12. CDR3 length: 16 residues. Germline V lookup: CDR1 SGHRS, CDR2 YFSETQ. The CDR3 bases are TGCGCCAGCAGCTTTGGGTTCTCCGACAGGGGCAACGAGCAGTACTTC. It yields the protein CASSFGFSDRGNEQYF.

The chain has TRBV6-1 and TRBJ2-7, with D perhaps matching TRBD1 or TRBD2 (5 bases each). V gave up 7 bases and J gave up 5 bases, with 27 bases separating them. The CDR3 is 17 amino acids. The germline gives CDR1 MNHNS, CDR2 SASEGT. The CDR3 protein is CASNGSPDGKGPHEQYF. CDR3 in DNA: TGTGCCAGCAATGGCTCTCCAGACGGGAAGGGGCCCCACGAGCAGTACTTC.

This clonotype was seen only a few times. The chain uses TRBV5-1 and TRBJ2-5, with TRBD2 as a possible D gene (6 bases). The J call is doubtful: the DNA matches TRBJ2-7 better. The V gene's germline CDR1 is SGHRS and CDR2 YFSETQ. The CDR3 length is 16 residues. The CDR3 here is CASSLGPGLGYYEQYF. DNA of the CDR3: TGCGCCAGCAGCTTGGGGCCGGGACTTGGCTACTACGAGCAGTACTTC.

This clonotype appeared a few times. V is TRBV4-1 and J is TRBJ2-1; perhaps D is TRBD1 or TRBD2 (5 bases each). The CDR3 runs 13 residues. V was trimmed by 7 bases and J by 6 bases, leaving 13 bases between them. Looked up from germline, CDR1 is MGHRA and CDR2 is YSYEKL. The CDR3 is CASTRTGGNEQFF. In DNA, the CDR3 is TGCGCCAGCACCCGAACAGGAGGCAATGAGCAGTTCTTC.

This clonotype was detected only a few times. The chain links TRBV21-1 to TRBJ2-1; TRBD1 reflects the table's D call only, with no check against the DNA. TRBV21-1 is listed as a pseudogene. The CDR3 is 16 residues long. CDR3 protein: CANSLVADEGYNEQFF. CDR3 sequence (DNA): TGTGCCAACAGCCTCGTAGCGGACGAGGGGTACAATGAGCAGTTCTTC.

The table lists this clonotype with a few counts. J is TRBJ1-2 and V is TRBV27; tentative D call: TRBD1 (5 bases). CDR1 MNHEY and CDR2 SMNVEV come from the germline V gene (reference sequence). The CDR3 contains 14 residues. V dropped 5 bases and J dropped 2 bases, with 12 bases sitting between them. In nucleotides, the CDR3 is TGTGCCAGCAGTCCCTCAGGGAGAAACTATGGCTACACCTTC. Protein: CASSPSGRNYGYTF.

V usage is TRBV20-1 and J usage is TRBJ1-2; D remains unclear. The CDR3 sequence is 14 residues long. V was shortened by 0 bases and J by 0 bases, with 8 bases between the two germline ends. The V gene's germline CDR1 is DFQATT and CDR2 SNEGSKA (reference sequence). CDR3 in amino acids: CSARDIAANYGYTF. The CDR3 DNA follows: TGCAGTGCTAGAGATATAGCAGCTAACTATGGCTACACCTTC.

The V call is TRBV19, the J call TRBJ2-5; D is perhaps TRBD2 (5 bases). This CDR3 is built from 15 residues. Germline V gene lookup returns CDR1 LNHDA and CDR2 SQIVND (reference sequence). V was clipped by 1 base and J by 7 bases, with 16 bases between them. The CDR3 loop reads CASSIGVGSGVTQYF. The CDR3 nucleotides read TGTGCCAGTAGTATAGGGGTCGGCAGCGGAGTGACCCAGTACTTC. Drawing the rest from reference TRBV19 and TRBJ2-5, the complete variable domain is DGGITQSPKYLFRKEGQNVTLSCEQNLNHDAMYWYRQDPGQGLRLIYYSQIVNDFQKGDIAEGYSVSREKKESFPLTVTSAQKNPTAFYLCASSIGVGSGVTQYFGPGTRLLVL.

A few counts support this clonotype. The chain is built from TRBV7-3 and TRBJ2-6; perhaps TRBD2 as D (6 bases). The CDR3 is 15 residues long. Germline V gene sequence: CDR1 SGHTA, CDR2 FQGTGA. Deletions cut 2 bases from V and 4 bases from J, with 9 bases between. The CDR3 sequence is CASSLVAGGANVLTF. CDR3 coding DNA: TGTGCCAGCAGCTTAGTGGCGGGAGGGGCCAACGTCCTGACTTTC.

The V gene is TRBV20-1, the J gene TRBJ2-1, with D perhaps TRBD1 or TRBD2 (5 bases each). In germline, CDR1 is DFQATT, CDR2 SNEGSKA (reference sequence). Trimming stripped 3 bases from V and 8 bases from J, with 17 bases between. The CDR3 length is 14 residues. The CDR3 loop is CSASSGLGDDEQFF. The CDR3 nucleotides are TGCAGTGCTAGTTCAGGTTTAGGGGACGATGAGCAGTTCTTC.

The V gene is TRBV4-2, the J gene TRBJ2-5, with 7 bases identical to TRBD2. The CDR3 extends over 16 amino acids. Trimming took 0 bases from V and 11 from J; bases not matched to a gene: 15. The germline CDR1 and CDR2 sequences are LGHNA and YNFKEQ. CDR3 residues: CASSQDGEGGWGEQYF. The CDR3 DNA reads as TGTGCCAGCAGCCAAGATGGAGAGGGAGGGTGGGGGGAGCAGTACTTC.